This T cell receptor beta chain was found in a study of T cell changes during pregnancy in multiple sclerosis. Generated by immunoSEQ multiplex PCR, the TCRdb table keeps only in-frame clones and is missing some. Seen here are 60,000 to 70,000 clones, approximately 90% observed once, and the top ten hold approximately 1.5%. The V gene's germline CDR1 is MNHEY and CDR2 SVGAGI. The CDR3 has 14 amino acids. V lost 10 bases to trimming and J lost 0 bases, with 16 bases between them. The source is a female donor in good health, enrolled as a control in a pregnancy study. The chain links TRBV6-5 to TRBJ2-7; D is possibly TRBD2 (5 bases). This specimen was peripheral blood, taken in the third trimester of pregnancy. CDR3 bases: TGTGCCATTAAGGAGCTGGGGAGCTCCTACGAGCAGTACTTC. Protein: CAIKELGSSYEQYF.